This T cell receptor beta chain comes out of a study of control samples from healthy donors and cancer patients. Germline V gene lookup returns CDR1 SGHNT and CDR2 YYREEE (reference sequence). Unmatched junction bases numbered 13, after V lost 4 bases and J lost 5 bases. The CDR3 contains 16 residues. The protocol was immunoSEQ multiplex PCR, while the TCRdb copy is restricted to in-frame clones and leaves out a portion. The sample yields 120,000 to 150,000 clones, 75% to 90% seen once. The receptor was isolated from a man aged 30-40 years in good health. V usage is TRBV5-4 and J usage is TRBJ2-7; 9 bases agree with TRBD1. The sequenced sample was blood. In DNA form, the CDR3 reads TGTGCCAGCAGCCGCGGGGCGGGACAGGGATCGGACGAGCAGTACTTC. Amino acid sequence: CASSRGAGQGSDEQYF.